The clone carrying this T cell receptor beta chain occurred a few times. The data originate from a study of blood T cells in healthy people across ages. The CDR3 spans 16 residues. Germline V lookup: CDR1 LGHDT, CDR2 YNNKEL (reference sequence). The trim removed 4 bases at V and 2 bases at J, leaving 7 bases unmatched. A second PCR of roughly 7 to 11 cycles used a sample-barcoded 5' primer and a J-beta primer mix. A single record per CDR3 protein comes from TCRdb applying MiXCR to the 5' RACE reads. The sample shows roughly 1,500,000 distinct CDR3 sequences, about 40% of them seen only once. V and J are TRBV3-1 and TRBJ2-5, with 10 nucleotides matching TRBD1. Sequencing input: blood. The sequence was obtained from a woman in her late teens or twenties in good health. CDR3 nucleotides: TGTGCCAGCAGCCCTCTCGGGACAGGGGTACAAGAGACCCAGTACTTC. Its protein is CASSPLGTGVQETQYF.